What follows is one TCR beta chain and its context. This sample is drawn from a study of control samples from healthy donors and cancer patients. The method was immunoSEQ multiplex PCR; TCRdb's version includes in-frame clones alone and lacks a portion of them. This sample carries 150,000 or so clones, about 86% of them seen once, and the ten largest clones take approximately 1.6%. The CDR3 loop spans 14 amino acids. Trimming took 0 bases from V and 9 from J, leaving 10 bases between them. In germline, CDR1 is SGHNT, CDR2 YYREEE (reference sequence). This sequence joins TRBV5-4 and TRBJ1-6, with D hard to call. This TCR came from a man aged 18 to 30 in good health. The material sequenced was blood. The CDR3 DNA is TGTGCCAGCAGCTTGGAAGGTGTTGGTTCACCCCTCCACTTT. This gives the protein CASSLEGVGSPLHF.